Listed below are T cell receptor beta chains from one sample, sequenced in a study of blood T cell repertoires in COVID-19. Method: immunoSEQ multiplex PCR; TCRdb's copy keeps in-frame clones and lacks some. The repertoire consists of about 200,000 clones, with 70% to 90% occurring once and the leading ten covering around 5.9%. The material sequenced was peripheral blood. The receptors come from a woman aged 40 to 50 who had recovered from COVID-19. The CDR3 runs from the conserved cysteine through the conserved F or W. Only part of the rows carry a size: once, few, many, or a class if the clone is expanded.

J gene	V gene	clone size	CDR3 protein
TRBJ2-5	TRBV5-6	.	CASSFYGQETQYF
TRBJ1-1	TRBV28	once	CASRNREERIVTEAFF
TRBJ2-2	TRBV7-9	.	CASSPPGLAGGELFF
TRBJ1-1	TRBV10-3	.	CAVKTRVNTEAFF
TRBJ2-1	TRBV19	once	CASSRTSGRSDNEQFF
TRBJ1-1	TRBV6-1	.	CASSEFVGGDTEAFF
TRBJ1-2	TRBV7-9	.	CASSPGGQIDGYTF
TRBJ2-7	TRBV7-6	.	CASSLGAGGTYEQYF
TRBJ2-1	TRBV2	.	CASRLTGDSYNEQFF
TRBJ1-2	TRBV30	once	CAHQSSGTASFYGYTF
TRBJ1-1	TRBV19	.	CASSISLYGNTEAFF
TRBJ2-7	TRBV6-2/TRBV6-3	.	CASSLGRSGRFYEQYF
TRBJ2-1	TRBV2	.	CASRGTSGTSGAYNEQFF
TRBJ1-1	TRBV9	.	CASSVQIVSNTEAFF
TRBJ1-4	TRBV7-8	.	CASSLRTGSANEKLFF
TRBJ2-7	TRBV19	.	CASSLQAGGPPYEQYF
TRBJ2-7	TRBV7-2	.	CASSLQGGRPAEEQYF
TRBJ2-7	TRBV5-6	.	CASSLTGSLTYEQYF
TRBJ1-4	TRBV19	.	CASSFGQGATNEKLFF
TRBJ2-1	TRBV7-8	.	CASSYQSGNEQFF
TRBJ2-3	TRBV27	.	CASSYQLAGVADTQYF
TRBJ1-1	TRBV6-5	.	CASSRGQVGDTEAFF
TRBJ1-6	TRBV7-9	few	CASSLGGDGPPTF
TRBJ2-1	TRBV5-1	.	CASSSRGIAGVAHEQFF
TRBJ2-1	TRBV24-1	once	CATSGRMGRESSYNEQFF
TRBJ1-1	TRBV28	.	CASTKGYTEAFF
TRBJ2-7	TRBV7-9	.	CASSPSGSSEQYF
TRBJ2-1	TRBV29-1	.	CSVRRTGKNNEQFF
TRBJ2-1	TRBV3-1/TRBV3-2	.	CASSQPPGDGEQFF
TRBJ1-1	TRBV28	.	CASSTRGEAFF
TRBJ2-3	TRBV7-9	.	CASSLTRVLSGSADTQYF
TRBJ1-2	TRBV5-6	.	CASSAWGELTSNYGYTF
TRBJ2-5	TRBV12-5	few	CASGQPRRDGETQYF
TRBJ2-7	TRBV3-1/TRBV3-2	.	CASSQAGQGTYEQYF
TRBJ2-3	TRBV9	.	CASSVELARGDTQYF
TRBJ2-5	TRBV6-2/TRBV6-3	.	CASSHGQPQETQYF
TRBJ1-2	TRBV3-1/TRBV3-2	few	CASSQDLTDYGYTF
TRBJ1-6	TRBV5-4	many	CASSEGQGQNSPLHF
TRBJ1-4	TRBV28	few	CASSLSQGGEKLFF
TRBJ2-3	TRBV2	.	CASSSRLAGDGDTQYF
TRBJ1-5	TRBV27	.	CASRGQGGQPQHF
TRBJ2-7	TRBV19	.	CASSATSGWGYEQYF
TRBJ2-2	TRBV7-7	.	CASSLSSAGGTNPGELFF
TRBJ2-1	TRBV2	.	CASRITLGGKDNEQFF
TRBJ1-3	TRBV19	.	CASSSGQLHSGNTIYF
TRBJ2-7	TRBV5-1	.	CASSLSGSTFYEQYF
TRBJ2-5	TRBV28	.	CASSHGLISYQETQYF
TRBJ2-2	TRBV5-1	.	CASSFIATGELFF
TRBJ2-1	TRBV24-1	.	CATSDRTHPQGFNEQFF